The rows below give T cell receptor beta chains drawn from one sample of a study of CD8+ T cells in alopecia areata. Profiling relied on immunoSEQ multiplex PCR, and the TCRdb table lists in-frame clones only, not all of them. The table lists about 200,000 clones, roughly 60% of them singletons. Sequencing used CD4+ T cells sorted from blood, obtained between weeks 49 and 50, from a patient treated with tofacitinib. The source is a human donor with alopecia areata. The CDR3 runs from the conserved cysteine through the conserved F or W. A D gene is named only where the DNA matches it firmly. Clone size is shown for a subset of rows, as once, few, many or a class of expanded clone.

NA	TRBJ1-1	NA	TRBV20-1	CSAVPGTEAFF	TGCAGTGCGGTCCCTGGCACTGAAGCTTTCTTT
NA	TRBJ2-3	NA	TRBV4-3	CASSQDAMGTDTQYF	TGCGCCAGCAGCCAAGATGCGATGGGCACAGATACGCAGTATTTT
TRBD2	TRBJ2-2	NA	TRBV5-1	CASSRGTSVAGELFF	TGCGCCAGCAGCCGAGGGACTAGCGTGGCCGGGGAGCTGTTTTTT
TRBD1	TRBJ2-5	few	TRBV7-6	CASSSGQAQETQYF	TGTGCCAGCAGCTCGGGACAGGCCCAAGAGACCCAGTACTTC
TRBD1	TRBJ2-7	once	TRBV2	CASGTGIIEQYF	TGTGCCAGCGGGACAGGGATTATCGAGCAGTACTTC
NA	TRBJ1-5	few	TRBV10-3	CAIGAADSNQPQHF	TGTGCCATCGGGGCAGCGGATAGCAATCAGCCCCAGCATTTT
TRBD2	TRBJ2-7	NA	TRBV29-1	CSVEFSGGREQYF	TGCAGCGTTGAGTTTAGCGGGGGACGCGAGCAGTACTTC
NA	TRBJ2-7	NA	TRBV5-6	CASSLGRPYEQYF	TGTGCCAGCAGCTTGGGGCGGCCTTACGAGCAGTACTTC
NA	TRBJ2-5	few	TRBV5-1	CASSLVGGYGETQYF	TGCGCCAGCAGCTTGGTGGGTGGGTACGGAGAGACCCAGTACTTC
TRBD1	TRBJ2-5	few	TRBV29-1	CSVERTGTAKETQYF	TGCAGCGTTGAAAGAACCGGGACAGCCAAAGAGACCCAGTACTTC
NA	TRBJ2-2	NA	TRBV5-4	CASFSQANTGELFF	TGTGCCAGCTTCAGCCAGGCGAACACCGGGGAGCTGTTTTTT
NA	TRBJ2-1	many	TRBV7-7	CASSSGRTVTTNEQFF	TGTGCCAGCAGCTCCGGACGCACGGTAACGACGAATGAGCAGTTCTTC
TRBD2	TRBJ2-7	few	TRBV29-1	CSVELAGGREQYF	TGCAGCGTTGAGTTAGCGGGGGGGCGCGAGCAGTACTTC
NA	TRBJ2-1	NA	TRBV9	CASSERGRGSINEQFF	TGTGCCAGCAGCGAAAGAGGCAGGGGATCGATCAATGAGCAGTTCTTC
NA	TRBJ1-6	NA	TRBV27	CASSFRGNSPLHF	TGTGCCAGCAGTTTTCGAGGCAATTCACCCCTCCACTTT
TRBD1	TRBJ2-5	NA	TRBV30	CAWSRGETQYF	TGTGCCTGGAGCAGGGGGGAGACCCAGTACTTC
NA	TRBJ2-3	NA	TRBV29-1	CSVAGFTDTQYF	TGCAGCGTTGCCGGTTTCACAGATACGCAGTATTTT
NA	TRBJ2-7	NA	TRBV6-1	CASSLIGQGFDEQYF	TGTGCCAGCAGTCTCATCGGGCAGGGTTTCGACGAGCAGTACTTC
NA	TRBJ1-1	NA	TRBV5-1	CASSLRESLMNTEAFF	TGCGCCAGCAGCTTGAGAGAATCCCTGATGAACACTGAAGCTTTCTTT
TRBD1	TRBJ1-5	few	TRBV29-1	CSVRTGRNQPQHF	TGCAGCGTGAGGACAGGCCGGAATCAGCCCCAGCATTTT
NA	TRBJ1-5	few	TRBV7-2	CASSLTAMGQPQHF	TGTGCCAGCAGCCTCACAGCGATGGGTCAGCCCCAGCATTTT
NA	TRBJ1-1	NA	TRBV7-2	CASSFSSDGSTEAFF	TGTGCCAGCAGCTTTAGCTCCGATGGGTCCACTGAAGCTTTCTTT
TRBD2	TRBJ2-3	NA	TRBV5-4	CASSLDLAGAKDF	TGTGCCAGCAGCTTGGATCTAGCGGGGGCCAAGGATTTT
NA	TRBJ1-5	NA	TRBV9	CASSVGAGGNQPQHF	TGTGCCAGCAGCGTAGGGGCAGGGGGCAATCAGCCCCAGCATTTT
NA	TRBJ2-6	NA	TRBV7-3	CASSPSLAGANVLTF	TGTGCCAGCAGCCCCTCGTTGGCTGGGGCCAACGTCCTGACTTTC
NA	TRBJ1-1	few	TRBV2	CASSAPQTANTEAFF	TGTGCCAGCAGCGCTCCACAGACAGCGAACACTGAAGCTTTCTTT
NA	TRBJ2-3	few	TRBV29-1	CSVAGRLGTDTQYF	TGCAGCGTGGCGGGACGCTTGGGCACAGATACGCAGTATTTT
NA	TRBJ2-7	NA	TRBV29-1	CSVEIGRGSYEQYF	TGCAGCGTTGAAATCGGAAGAGGTTCCTACGAGCAGTACTTC
NA	TRBJ1-4	NA	TRBV27	CASRRAGSEKLFF	TGTGCCAGCAGGAGGGCAGGTAGTGAAAAACTGTTTTTT
TRBD1	TRBJ1-1	NA	TRBV30	CAWRKTGGAENTEAFF	TGTGCCTGGAGAAAGACAGGGGGCGCGGAGAACACTGAAGCTTTCTTT
NA	TRBJ1-4	NA	TRBV5-6	CASSFQGLVEKLFF	TGTGCCAGCAGCTTCCAGGGGCTGGTTGAAAAACTGTTTTTT